This TCR beta chain was found in a study of T cells in Graves' hyperthyroidism and ophthalmopathy. Overall study: Peripheral blood collection took place at initial diagnosis, before any treatment.

A word on this clonotype: No antigen is known for it.

The CDR3 loop spans 14 amino acids. In germline, CDR1 is MDHEN, CDR2 SYDVKM. The V gene lost 2 bases and the J gene lost 1 base, with 9 bases spanning the gap. PBMCs were sourced from roughly 9.7 ml fresh peripheral blood. RNA transcripts served as the template for amplifying TCR beta CDR3 regions. A set of HTBI primers served as the primers for a first-round RT-PCR of the TCR CDR3. TCRdb analysed the multiplex PCR reads with MiXCR anew, one entry per CDR3 protein. This table has 250,000 to 350,000 distinct CDR3 sequences, approximately 23% appearing once. Study-wide points: It was a median about 6 months before onset that the model predicted ophthalmopathy.

The genes are TRBV28 and TRBJ2-7; D possibly matches TRBD1 or TRBD2 (5 bases each). Input material: blood. This TCR came from a man aged 25 to 40 with Graves' ophthalmopathy. The DNA for the CDR3 is TGTGCCAGCAGTTTACTGGGGGTTTCCTACGAGCAGTACTTC. Its protein is CASSLLGVSYEQYF.